This T cell receptor (beta chain) was documented in a study of neoadjuvant anti-PD-1 for oral cavity cancer. Study at large: Nivolumab at 3 mg/kg was mostly given biweekly, three to four doses, pre-surgery. Non-progressing patients received a fourth nivolumab dose near day 43, then surgery on days 50-56.

TCRdb keeps only in-frame clones here, not all; method: immunoSEQ multiplex PCR. The profile shows roughly 32,000 clones, around four fifths of them singletons. The CDR3 runs to 16 residues. The V and J ends lost 4 bases and 4 bases, in that order; junction bases with no gene match: 9. The germline CDR1 and CDR2 sequences are LGHNA and YSLEER. Noted time point: after neoadjuvant nivolumab, at surgical resection. Stage II-IVA oral cavity squamous cell carcinoma was new and untreated by systemic or radiation therapy. The input for sequencing was PBMCs, taken after nivolumab (anti-PD-1) treatment. This chain links TRBV4-3 with TRBJ2-2; 7 bases are a match to TRBD1. This receptor was taken from a person aged 40 to 85 with oral cavity squamous cell carcinoma. The CDR3 DNA follows: TGCGCCAGCAGCCTAATCAGGGGGAGCAGCACCGGGGAGCTGTTTTTT. Its translation: CASSLIRGSSTGELFF.